The TCR beta chain under discussion was sequenced for a study of shared clonotypes between healthy human individuals (dated by TCRdb to the early 2020s). Some background on the complete study: The cohort included a few men and a couple of women between 18 and 49 years of age. For each donor, CD4 naive and CD4 memory were each given three plates, CD8 naive was given two plates, and CD8 memory was given one plate. To estimate repertoire size and how much clonotype sharing occurs between individuals, the study deeply sequenced the blood TCR repertoires of several healthy adults. Different laboratories and diverse techniques were used to prepare libraries and sequence TCR repertoires, to increase sequencing depth and limit assay-specific biases. Each donor's leukapheresis produced roughly between roughly 0.94 and 9.5 billion PBMCs.

Comment on this clone: Its recognized antigen is unknown. One base away there is no much larger clone; base qualities are not given.

The germline V gene yields SQVTM for CDR1 and ANQGSEA for CDR2. The CDR3 runs 12 residues from the cysteine to the phenylalanine. The retained sequence is limited to the CDR3, 36 bases, with the frame set at the first base. Cut back by 4 bases and 2 bases, the V and J ends lie 9 bases apart. Using the deep immunoSEQ assay, TCR CDR3 regions were amplified from genomic DNA by multiplex PCR. Genomic DNA extracted from each cell subset was distributed evenly over all wells of several immunoSEQ 96-well plates, and each plate served as one replicate. Each replicate PCR for sorted subsets received approximately 220 ng genomic DNA, equal to about 30,000 T cell genomes. Purified libraries were quantified with a Qubit 3.0 fluorometer, sized on a Bioanalyzer 2100, and re-quantified with the KAPA Library Quantification kit. Every immunoSEQ 96-well plate was sequenced on a dedicated single-read 150-cycle Illumina NextSeq 550 flow cell. On the authors' methods: Because the immunoSEQ output held only junctional sequences and lacked quality scores, the filtering could not match the filtering applied to full-length reads. To assign V/J genes and CDR3, sequences were annotated using PyIR, a Python wrapper for IgBLAST v1.9, with IMGT germline references. Any read was removed if the V/J assignment was weak (E-value above 1e-6), the CDR3 was missing, or the read contained stop codons, out-of-frame junctions, or ambiguous translated residues. V3J clonotypes were defined as sequences sharing the same inferred V gene, J gene, and CDR3 amino acid sequence. The percentage overlap between two repertoires was calculated by dividing the number of shared unique clonotypes by the size of the smaller repertoire. RTK rarefaction, the Chao1 estimator, and Recon v2.1 estimates of unobserved clonotypes were used to assess repertoire richness. OLGA was used to compute generation probabilities for all TCRbeta clonotypes that the gDNA method yielded from four donors. Not all clones reach the TCRdb copy of this immuneACCESS table, which keeps in-frame sequences only. Checked studies attribute under half of the gap to unresolved V genes and leave the rest unexplained. V, J and clone size derive from that table, while D and trimming were established from the DNA sequence. The sample data list fewer than 1.6 million clones, and about 98.5% of these were observed just once. Jointly, the top ten make up around 0.33% of the sample.

Healthy HIV-negative adults with no recently reported acute infections or vaccinations were included as donors. Every donor was a Caucasian adult residing in Nashville, Tennessee, USA. CD4+ T cells were enriched by magnetic negative selection, after which naive cells were positively selected on CD45RA and the negative fraction was taken as the memory subset. Blood was collected by leukapheresis, and PBMCs were isolated by Ficoll-Histopaque density gradient centrifugation and then cryopreserved in liquid nitrogen vapor phase. Analytical flow cytometry was used to check the purity and quantity of each magnetically sorted T cell population. Each sorted fraction had its genomic DNA isolated and then quantified by UV absorbance on a Nanodrop 2000c. What the study reported, not specific to this receptor: Sampling was restricted to blood, and TCR repertoires in tissues likely differ from the TCR repertoires found in blood. Pairwise subsampling indicated that sequencing depth was expected to affect the degree of clonotype sharing among donors. Compared with non-shared clonotypes, the clonotypes found in all four sorted-subset donors had higher generation probabilities. The genetic and exposure-history diversity represented was limited by the small number of donors. Across a few donors, about 4.5% of naive CD4, roughly 3.8% of naive CD8, about 2.3% of memory CD4, and approximately 0.42% of memory CD8 clonotypes were shared. Larger estimated clonotype richness was generally found for naive subsets than for memory subsets. Incomplete sequencing was indicated by rarefaction of sorted-subset datasets, despite the large sequencing depth.

The V and J genes are TRBV29-1 and TRBJ2-7; TRBD2 is possibly the D segment (6 matching bases). Material: naive CD4+ T cells sorted from blood. This specimen's cell subset or site label, per the study, means: CD45RA+ positively selected. This sequence originates from a man under 40 in good health. The CDR3 in this case is CSVGRGTYEQYF. The DNA sequence follows: TGCAGCGTTGGTCGGGGGACCTACGAGCAGTACTTC.